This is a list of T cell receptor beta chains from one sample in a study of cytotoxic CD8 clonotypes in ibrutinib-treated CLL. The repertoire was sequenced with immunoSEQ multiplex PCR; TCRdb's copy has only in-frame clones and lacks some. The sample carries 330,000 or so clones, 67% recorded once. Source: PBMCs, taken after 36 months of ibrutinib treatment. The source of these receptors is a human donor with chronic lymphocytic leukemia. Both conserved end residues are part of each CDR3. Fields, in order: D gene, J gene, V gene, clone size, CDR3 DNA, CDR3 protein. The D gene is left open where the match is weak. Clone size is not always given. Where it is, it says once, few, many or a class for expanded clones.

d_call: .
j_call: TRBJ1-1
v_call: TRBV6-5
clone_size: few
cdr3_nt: TGTGCCAGCAGTTACTCCTGGGGGAACACTGAAGCTTTCTTT
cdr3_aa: CASSYSWGNTEAFF

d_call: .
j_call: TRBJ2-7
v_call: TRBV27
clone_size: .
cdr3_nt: TGTGCCAGCAGTTGGGGACAACCCTACGAGCAGTACTTC
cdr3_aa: CASSWGQPYEQYF

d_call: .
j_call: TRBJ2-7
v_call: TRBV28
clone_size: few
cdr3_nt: TGTGCCAGCAGTTTTTCTTACGGGAGCTACGAGCAGTACTTC
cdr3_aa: CASSFSYGSYEQYF

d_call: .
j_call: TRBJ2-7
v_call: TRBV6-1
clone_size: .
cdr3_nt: TGTGCCAGCAGTGCCTTTCAGGGTTCTTTTATCTACGAGCAGTACTTC
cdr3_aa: CASSAFQGSFIYEQYF

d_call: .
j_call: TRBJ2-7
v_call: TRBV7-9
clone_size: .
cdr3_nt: TGTGCCAGCAGCTTAGCAGGGGCCTACGAGCAGTACTTC
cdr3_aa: CASSLAGAYEQYF

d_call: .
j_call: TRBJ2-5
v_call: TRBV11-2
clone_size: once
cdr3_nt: TGTGCCAGCACCAAAACAGGAGGGCAAGAGACCCAGTACTTC
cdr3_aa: CASTKTGGQETQYF

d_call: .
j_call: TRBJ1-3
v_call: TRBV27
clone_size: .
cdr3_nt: TGTGCCAGCAGTTTTAGCTACGGAAACACCATATATTTT
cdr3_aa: CASSFSYGNTIYF

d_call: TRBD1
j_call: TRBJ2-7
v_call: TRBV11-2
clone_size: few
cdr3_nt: TGTGCCAGCAGCTTAGGTCCAGGGGGTACCTACGAGCAGTACTTC
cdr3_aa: CASSLGPGGTYEQYF

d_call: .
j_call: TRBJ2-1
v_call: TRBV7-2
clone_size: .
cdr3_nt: TGTGCCAGCAGCTTGGAGGGTAGCGACAATGAGCAGTTCTTC
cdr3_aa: CASSLEGSDNEQFF

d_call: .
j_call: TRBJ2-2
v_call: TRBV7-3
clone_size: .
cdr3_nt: TGTGCCAGCAGCTCCAGGGATTTAGGCGGGGAGCTGTTTTTT
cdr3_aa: CASSSRDLGGELFF

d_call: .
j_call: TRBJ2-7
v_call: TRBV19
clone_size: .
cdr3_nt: TGTGCCAGTCGGGAAAACTTTCTCGTTGACTACGAGCAGTACTTC
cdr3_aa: CASRENFLVDYEQYF

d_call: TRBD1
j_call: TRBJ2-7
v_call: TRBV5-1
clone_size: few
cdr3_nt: TGCGCCAGCAGCTTAAGGGTAGGACAGGGCCACGAGCAGTACTTC
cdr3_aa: CASSLRVGQGHEQYF

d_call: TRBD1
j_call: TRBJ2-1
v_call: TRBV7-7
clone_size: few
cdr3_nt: TGTGCAAGCGGGACAGGGGGTCCTGAGCAGTTCTTC
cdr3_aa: CASGTGGPEQFF

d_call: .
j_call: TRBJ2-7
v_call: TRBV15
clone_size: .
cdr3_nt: TGTGCCACCAGCAGAGAACCGGGGCCGATCCACGAGCAGTACTTC
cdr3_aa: CATSREPGPIHEQYF

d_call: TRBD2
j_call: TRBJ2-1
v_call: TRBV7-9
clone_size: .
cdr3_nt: TGTGCCAGCAGCAGAACCTTAGCGGGTCCATCGGGTGAGCAGTTCTTC
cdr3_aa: CASSRTLAGPSGEQFF

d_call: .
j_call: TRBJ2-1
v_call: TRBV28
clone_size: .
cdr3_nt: TGTGCCAGCTTGGAACGGGGATACAATGAGCAGTTCTTC
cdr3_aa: CASLERGYNEQFF

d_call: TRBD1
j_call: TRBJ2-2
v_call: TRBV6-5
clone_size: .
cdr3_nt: TGTGCCAGCAGGGTCCCGACAGGGGTCACCGGGGAGCTGTTTTTT
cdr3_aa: CASRVPTGVTGELFF

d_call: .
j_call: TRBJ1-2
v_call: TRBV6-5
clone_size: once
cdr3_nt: TGTGCCAGCAGCCGGGCAGGGGATTCTGGCTACACCTTC
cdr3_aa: CASSRAGDSGYTF

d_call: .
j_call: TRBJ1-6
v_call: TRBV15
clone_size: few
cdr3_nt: TGTGCCACCAGCAGAGTACCCGGACAGACTAATTCACCCCTCCACTTT
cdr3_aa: CATSRVPGQTNSPLHF

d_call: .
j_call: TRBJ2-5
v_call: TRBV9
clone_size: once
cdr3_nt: TGTGCCAGCAGCTCAGGCGAGGGCGCGGAGACCCAGTACTTC
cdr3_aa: CASSSGEGAETQYF

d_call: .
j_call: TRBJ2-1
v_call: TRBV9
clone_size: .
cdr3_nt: TGTGCCAGCAGCGTAGCTCACAAGGATGGGCAGTTCTTC
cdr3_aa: CASSVAHKDGQFF

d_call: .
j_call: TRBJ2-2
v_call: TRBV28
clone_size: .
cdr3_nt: TGTGCCAGCAGTTCCTGGACAACGAACACCGGGGAGCTGTTTTTT
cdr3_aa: CASSSWTTNTGELFF

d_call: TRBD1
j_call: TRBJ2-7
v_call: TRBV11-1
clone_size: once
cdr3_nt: TGTGCCAGCAGCTTCCCAGGGGGCCTCTACGAGCAGTACTTC
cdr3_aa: CASSFPGGLYEQYF